These T cell receptor beta chains were read from a single sample in a study of beta chain features in type 1 diabetes. Sequencing used immunoSEQ multiplex PCR; TCRdb keeps in-frame clones, though not all of them. This sample yields some 290,000 clones, of which 13% to 15% are seen a single time; more than 0.015% belongs to the top ten. Sequenced: naive CD4+ T cells from blood. These receptors were collected from a man aged 30-40 years with type 1 diabetes. Both conserved end residues are part of each CDR3. The D gene is left open where the match is weak. Expanded clones are given a class, and other clones once, few, many or no size at all.

TRBV2	NA	TRBJ1-2	few	CASNVIQTDGYTF	TGTGCCAGCAATGTAATTCAAACGGATGGCTACACCTTC
TRBV18	TRBD2	TRBJ2-3	NA	CASSPGLAVDTQYF	TGTGCCAGCTCACCAGGACTAGCGGTAGATACGCAGTATTTT
TRBV9	NA	TRBJ2-2	NA	CASSVVENTGELFF	TGTGCCAGCAGCGTAGTAGAGAACACCGGGGAGCTGTTTTTT
TRBV6-1	NA	TRBJ1-2	NA	CASLTRTEGGYTF	TGTGCCAGTTTGACCCGGACAGAGGGGGGCTACACCTTC
TRBV28	NA	TRBJ2-7	NA	CASGTGYYEQYF	TGTGCCAGCGGCACAGGCTACTACGAGCAGTACTTC
TRBV9	TRBD1	TRBJ2-1	few	CASSALGTGGYNEQFF	TGTGCCAGCAGCGCCCTCGGGACAGGGGGCTACAATGAGCAGTTCTTC
TRBV19	NA	TRBJ1-5	NA	CASTEGGDFNQPQHF	TGTGCCAGTACCGAAGGGGGGGATTTCAATCAGCCCCAGCATTTT
TRBV28	TRBD2	TRBJ2-1	few	CASRPGTINEQFF	TGTGCCAGCAGACCCGGGACTATCAATGAGCAGTTCTTC
TRBV25-1	NA	TRBJ1-1	NA	CASSEVDYTEAFF	TGTGCCAGCAGTGAGGTGGACTACACTGAAGCTTTCTTT
TRBV2	TRBD1	TRBJ1-5	NA	CASTLRQGGQPQHF	TGTGCCAGCACCTTACGGCAGGGGGGACAGCCCCAGCATTTT
TRBV7-2	TRBD1	TRBJ2-5	few	CASSPRQGHETQYF	TGTGCCAGCAGCCCTAGACAGGGGCATGAGACCCAGTACTTC
TRBV14	NA	TRBJ1-2	NA	CASSQDWSYGYTF	TGTGCCAGCAGCCAAGATTGGAGCTATGGCTACACCTTC
TRBV4-2	TRBD1	TRBJ2-7	NA	CASSQVGQGAYEQYF	TGTGCCAGCAGCCAAGTGGGACAGGGGGCCTACGAGCAGTACTTC
TRBV29-1	TRBD1	TRBJ1-5	few	CSVTGGSNQPQHF	TGCAGCGTTACAGGGGGCAGCAATCAGCCCCAGCATTTT
TRBV7-2	NA	TRBJ2-3	few	CASSFSPDTQYF	TGTGCCAGCAGCTTCTCCCCAGATACGCAGTATTTT
TRBV7-2	NA	TRBJ2-6	few	CASRQGRPDFSGANVLTF	TGTGCCAGCAGGCAAGGCAGGCCCGATTTCTCTGGGGCCAACGTCCTGACTTTC
TRBV7-2	NA	TRBJ2-7	NA	CASSPAYEQYF	TGTGCCAGCAGCCCGGCCTACGAGCAGTACTTC
TRBV2	NA	TRBJ2-7	NA	CASSYSGTISYEQYF	TGTGCCAGTTCTTATTCCGGGACAATTTCCTACGAGCAGTACTTC
TRBV7-2	TRBD2	TRBJ2-1	NA	CASSLASGSLGEQFF	TGTGCCAGCAGCTTAGCTAGCGGGAGTCTGGGTGAGCAGTTCTTC
TRBV11-2	NA	TRBJ1-5	NA	CASSLGAGNQPQHF	TGTGCCAGCAGCTTAGGGGCTGGGAATCAGCCCCAGCATTTT
TRBV5-1	NA	TRBJ2-3	few	CASSLVSPNTDTQYF	TGCGCCAGCAGCTTGGTCTCTCCTAACACAGATACGCAGTATTTT
TRBV28	NA	TRBJ2-7	NA	CASSFESIYGGGGFLYEQYF	TGTGCCAGCAGTTTTGAGTCTATTTACGGGGGCGGGGGCTTTCTTTACGAGCAGTACTTC
TRBV6-6	NA	TRBJ1-5	few	CASSLSGNQPQHF	TGTGCCAGCAGTCTCAGCGGAAATCAGCCCCAGCATTTT
TRBV7-3	NA	TRBJ1-3	NA	CASSPGSGNTIYF	TGTGCCAGCAGTCCAGGCTCGGGAAACACCATATATTTT
TRBV29-1	TRBD2	TRBJ2-3	few	CSVSLLAGVTDTQYF	TGCAGCGTTTCCTTACTAGCGGGGGTCACAGATACGCAGTATTTT
TRBV28	NA	TRBJ2-5	few	CASSLGRQETQYF	TGTGCCAGCAGTTTAGGGCGACAAGAGACCCAGTACTTC
TRBV7-2	NA	TRBJ2-7	few	CASRSFYTYEQYF	TGTGCCAGCAGATCGTTCTATACCTACGAGCAGTACTTC
TRBV7-9	TRBD1	TRBJ1-4	NA	CASSERTGSNEKLFF	TGTGCCAGCAGCGAGAGGACAGGGAGCAATGAAAAACTGTTTTTT
TRBV5-1	NA	TRBJ2-4	NA	CASSPGVDIQYF	TGCGCCAGCAGCCCGGGAGTAGACATTCAGTACTTC
TRBV28	TRBD2	TRBJ2-7	few	CASSLGTSGTEQYF	TGTGCCAGCAGTTTAGGGACTAGCGGGACCGAGCAGTACTTC
TRBV9	TRBD1	TRBJ1-5	few	CASSSSPDRQPQHF	TGTGCCAGCAGCTCCTCTCCGGACAGGCAGCCCCAGCATTTT
TRBV7-9	NA	TRBJ1-1	NA	CASSESTRPEAFF	TGTGCCAGCAGCGAGTCCACGAGGCCTGAAGCTTTCTTT
TRBV9	TRBD1	TRBJ2-1	few	CASSEGALGEQFF	TGTGCCAGCAGCGAGGGGGCCTTAGGGGAGCAGTTCTTC
TRBV9	NA	TRBJ1-3	few	CASSSHVGGTGNTIYF	TGTGCCAGCAGCTCCCACGTAGGGGGAACTGGAAACACCATATATTTT
TRBV2	NA	TRBJ2-3	few	CASSAEGAGDTQYF	TGTGCCAGCAGCGCCGAAGGGGCGGGGGATACGCAGTATTTT